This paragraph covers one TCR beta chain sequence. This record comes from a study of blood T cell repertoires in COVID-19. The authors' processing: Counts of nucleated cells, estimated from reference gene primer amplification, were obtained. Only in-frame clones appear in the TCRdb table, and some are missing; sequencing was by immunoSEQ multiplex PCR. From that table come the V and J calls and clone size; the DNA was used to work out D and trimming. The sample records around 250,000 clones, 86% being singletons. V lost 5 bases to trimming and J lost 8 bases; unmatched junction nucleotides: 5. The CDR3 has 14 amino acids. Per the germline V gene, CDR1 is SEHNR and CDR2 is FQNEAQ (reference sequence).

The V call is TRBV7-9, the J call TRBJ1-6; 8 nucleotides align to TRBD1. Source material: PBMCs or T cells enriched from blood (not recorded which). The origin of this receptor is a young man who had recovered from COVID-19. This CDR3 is CASSKDRADSPLHF. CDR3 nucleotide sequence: TGTGCCAGCAGCAAGGACAGGGCGGATTCACCCCTCCACTTT.